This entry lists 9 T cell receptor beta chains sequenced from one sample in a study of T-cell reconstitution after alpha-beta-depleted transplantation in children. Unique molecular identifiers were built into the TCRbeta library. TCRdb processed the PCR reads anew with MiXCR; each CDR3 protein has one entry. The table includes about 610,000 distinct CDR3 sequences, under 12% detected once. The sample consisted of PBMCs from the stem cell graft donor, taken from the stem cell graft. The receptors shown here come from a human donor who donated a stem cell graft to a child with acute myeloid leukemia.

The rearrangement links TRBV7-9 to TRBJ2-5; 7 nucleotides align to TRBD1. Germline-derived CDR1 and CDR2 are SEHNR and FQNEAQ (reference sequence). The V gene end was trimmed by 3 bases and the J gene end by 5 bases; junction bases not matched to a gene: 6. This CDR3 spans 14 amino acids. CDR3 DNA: TGTGCCAGCAGCTTGACACAGGGGTCGGAGACCCAGTACTTC. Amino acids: CASSLTQGSETQYF.

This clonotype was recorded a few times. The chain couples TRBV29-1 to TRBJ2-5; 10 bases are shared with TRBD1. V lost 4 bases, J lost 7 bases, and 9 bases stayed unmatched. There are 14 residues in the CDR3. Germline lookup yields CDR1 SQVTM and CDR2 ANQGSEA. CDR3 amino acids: CSVAGTGEGVTQYF. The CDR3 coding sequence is TGCAGCGTTGCCGGGACAGGGGAGGGAGTGACCCAGTACTTC.

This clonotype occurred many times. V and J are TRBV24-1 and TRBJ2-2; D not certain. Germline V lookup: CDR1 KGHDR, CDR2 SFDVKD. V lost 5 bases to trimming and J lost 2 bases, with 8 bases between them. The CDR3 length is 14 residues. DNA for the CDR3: TGTGCCACCAGTGGGACGGTCAACACCGGGGAGCTGTTTTTT. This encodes CATSGTVNTGELFF.

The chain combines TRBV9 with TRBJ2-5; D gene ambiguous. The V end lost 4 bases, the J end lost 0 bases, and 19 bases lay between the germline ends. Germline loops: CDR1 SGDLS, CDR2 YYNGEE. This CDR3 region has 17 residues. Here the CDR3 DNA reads TGTGCCAGCAGCCCCCTGAAGCCCCTAGGTCACCAAGAGACCCAGTACTTC. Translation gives CASSPLKPLGHQETQYF.

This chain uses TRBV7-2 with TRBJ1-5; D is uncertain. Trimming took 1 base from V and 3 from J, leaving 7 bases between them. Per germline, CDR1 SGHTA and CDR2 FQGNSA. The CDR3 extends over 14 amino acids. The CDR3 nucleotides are TGTGCCAGCAGCTTAGTGCCTTTCAATCAGCCCCAGCATTTT. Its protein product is CASSLVPFNQPQHF.

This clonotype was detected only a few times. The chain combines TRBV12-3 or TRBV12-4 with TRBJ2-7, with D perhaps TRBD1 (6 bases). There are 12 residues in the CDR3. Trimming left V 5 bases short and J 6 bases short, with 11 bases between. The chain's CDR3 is CASSQSRGEQYF. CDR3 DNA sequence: TGTGCCAGCAGTCAGAGCAGGGGCGAGCAGTACTTC.

The CDR3 here is CASSLITGTGWGYTF. The CDR3 bases are TGTGCCAGCAGCCTGATTACGGGGACAGGGTGGGGCTACACCTTC. The chain joins TRBV7-2 to TRBJ1-2; TRBD1 matches at 9 bases. Germline assignment: CDR1 SGHTA and CDR2 FQGNSA. The V and J ends lost 5 bases and 8 bases, in that order; junction bases with no gene match: 12. The CDR3 is made up of 15 amino acids. Together with reference TRBV7-2 and TRBJ1-2, the CDR3 gives the full variable domain: GAGVSQSPSNKVTEKGKDVELRCDPISGHTALYWYRQSLGQGLEFLIYFQGNSAPDKSGLPSDRFSAERTGGSVSTLTIQRTQQEDSAVYLCASSLITGTGWGYTFGSGTRLTVV.

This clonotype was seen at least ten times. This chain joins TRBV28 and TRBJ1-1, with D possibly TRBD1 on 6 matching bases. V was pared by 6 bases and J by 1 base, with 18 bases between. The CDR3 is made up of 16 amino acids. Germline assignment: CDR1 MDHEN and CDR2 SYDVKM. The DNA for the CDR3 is TGTGCCAGCAGCCCGCTGAGGGGGTTCGGGAACACTGAAGCTTTCTTT. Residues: CASSPLRGFGNTEAFF.

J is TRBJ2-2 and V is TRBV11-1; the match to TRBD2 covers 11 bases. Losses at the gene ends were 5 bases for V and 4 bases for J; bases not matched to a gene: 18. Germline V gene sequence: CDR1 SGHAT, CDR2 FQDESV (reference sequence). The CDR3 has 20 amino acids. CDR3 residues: CASSPLIGTSGAWGTGELFF. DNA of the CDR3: TGTGCCAGCAGCCCGCTAATCGGGACTAGCGGCGCATGGGGCACCGGGGAGCTGTTTTTT.